Included here is one T cell receptor beta chain sequence, with context. Its antigen remains unidentified. Base qualities were left out, and no much larger clone turns up one base away. This entry is derived from a study of cytomegalovirus exposure and HLA in healthy donors (dated by TCRdb to between 2016 and 2019). About the study as a whole: An earlier analysis of approximately 640 of the donors reported approximately 300 Gb of sequence data and about 100 million unique TCR beta sequences from approximately 180 million T cells. An early release covering roughly 580 HLA-typed donors comprised 250 to 350 gigabases of sequencing data and around 80 million unique TCR sequences. Among the roughly 390 genotyped donors, about 85% belonged to the genetic ancestry cluster associated with self-reported Caucasian donors. The study aimed to test whether cataloging public T cell receptors could reveal signatures of past pathogen exposure. Using immunosequencing, the study profiled T cell repertoires from 640 or so subjects and related those repertoires to cytomegalovirus serostatus. A separate validation cohort of approximately 120 different subjects was used in addition to the 666-subject first cohort. To predict cytomegalovirus infection status, the study combined high-throughput TCR immunosequencing, statistical association of individual TCRs with disease status, and machine learning. A later analysis re-examined previously published TCR beta repertoires from around 670 donors and added high-resolution HLA genotyping to investigate patterns of TCR occurrence. In the later analysis, no new phenotypic data were used to find candidate immune exposures; instead, reliance was placed on TCR beta sequences and their occurrence across donors. In an earlier analysis of 587 of the donors, high-throughput TCR beta sequencing was used to judge whether each TCR beta V gene segment behaved as functional or pseudogenic. Donor age, sex, ethnicity and CMV serostatus were collected together with the repertoire data. A later genetic analysis took genome-wide SNP genotypes for about 60% of the roughly 670 donors and used that subset as a discovery cohort. Every discovery cohort repertoire had been produced on one sequencing platform. HLA typing covered class I and class II loci at four-digit resolution. The number of donors typed differed by locus, with about 620-630 for A, B, C, DRB1 and DQB1, approximately 500 for DQA1, 600 to 610 for DPA1, and over 400 for DPB1. Because of strong linkage in the cohort, roughly five DR-DQ haplotypes were treated as single units for association and clustering. Across around 400 genotyped donors of the cohort, an average of approximately 240,000 unique TCR beta nucleotide sequences per donor were sequenced, and roughly a sixth of those sequences were non-productive. Study-wide findings and limitations: Because HLA typing was unavailable for some donors at each locus, only the typed subset was used in association tests. A cluster of highly shared sequence variants was judged likely to represent a technical artifact of the sequencing pipeline. Compared with equally common non-associated chains, HLA-associated TCR beta chains in a later analysis were more clonally expanded and had lower generation probabilities. The study listed 150 to 200 TCR beta chains as associated with cytomegalovirus. CMV serostatus was the only immune exposure information available for the cohort. A later genetic analysis reported fewer N-insertions in productive TCRs among donors in an Asian-associated ancestry cluster than the roughly 700-donor mean. In a later analysis, the rate of TCR association differed among HLA loci, with DRB1 alleles having the most associated TCRs and HLA-C alleles having the fewest. At a false discovery rate of 0.05, a later analysis linked fewer than 20,000 TCR beta sequences to specific HLA alleles. A further reported finding was that TCR beta sequences accurately predicted the HLA-A and HLA-B alleles for most subjects in the first cohort. In an earlier analysis of about 600 of the donors, most TCR beta V segments appeared in productive rearrangements about 90% or about 30% of the time, broadly matching IMGT annotations. An association between a missense DCLRE1C variant and V-gene and J-gene trimming of TCR beta chains was found in a later genetic analysis and replicated in an independent cohort. In this cohort, only TCR beta chains were sequenced, and detectable features were limited by the absence of alpha or paired-chain data. Across donors, most TCR sequences were observed very rarely, whereas some public TCRs were present in many individuals. Several of the top co-occurrence clusters appeared to be linked to parvovirus B19, influenza, CMV and Epstein-Barr virus, according to a later analysis. Most CMV-associated TCR beta chains appeared to be HLA-restricted in a later analysis, and the HLA associations seemed to be driven largely by CMV exposure. According to the authors, the approach could potentially be generalized to other disease states and immunological phenotypes. Because counts were too low, roughly 18 rarely observed V segments, including chromosome 9 orphons, were left out of the earlier analysis of approximately 580 of the donors. In vitro tests confirmed that three of the cytomegalovirus-associated TCR beta chains recognize cytomegalovirus antigens. Assigning TCR associations to individual alleles was difficult when HLA alleles, especially DR and DQ, strongly co-occurred. Linkage disequilibrium might explain the correlated functional status among segregating V segments, but an unknown experimental factor could not be excluded. The classifier was reported to diagnose cytomegalovirus status with high specificity and sensitivity in both the original and validation cohorts. Sequencing depth was assumed to be roughly uniform across donors in the presence/absence analyses, though that assumption may not hold.

To prepare the library, the immunoSEQ multiplex PCR assay was applied. For the multiplex PCR, a mixture combining 60 forward primers for TCR Vbeta segments and 13 reverse primers for TCR Jbeta segments was used. The CDR3 region of rearranged TCR beta genes was amplified from genomic DNA by a multiplex PCR assay. The amplified TCR beta libraries were sequenced on the Illumina HiSeq System as 87-base-pair reads. The paper's processing steps were these. In a later analysis, some 80 million unique TCR beta chains were counted across the approximately 620 repertoires, and about 10 million of these chains were shared by at least two donors. To remove PCR and sequencing errors, raw reads were error-corrected and collapsed into unique sequences using a nearest-neighbor algorithm that merged closely related sequences. V, D and J gene segments were assigned by aligning CDR3 sequences to IMGT reference sequences. For a sequence to be retained, a match of at least six nucleotides to both a V gene segment and a J gene segment was required. Rearrangements were called productive when the CDR3 lacked stop codons and stayed in frame with V and J; all others were non-productive. CDR3 was defined by IMGT convention, running from the second conserved V-encoded cysteine to the conserved J-encoded phenylalanine. The earlier analysis of about 620 of the donors excluded sequences that lacked an unambiguous match to a single V gene segment. An earlier analysis of 587 of the donors classified V segments as functional when productive rearrangements were above 56.7% and as segregating when the standard deviation between donors was above 5%. To diagnose cytomegalovirus status from the catalog of TCR beta chain sequences, a statistical classification framework was built. V and J gene assignment, in a later analysis, came from comparing TCR nucleotide sequences with IMGT/GENE-DB human TR gene sequences. A later analysis assigned CDR3 sequences and most-parsimonious VDJ recombination scenarios with the TCRdist pipeline. In a later analysis, each TCR beta chain was defined by its CDR3 amino acid sequence together with its V-gene family, and reads without a unique V-gene family were excluded. To address suspected cross-contamination and a sequencing artifact, a later analysis removed a few hundred highly shared, low-generation-probability nucleotide sequences. A later analysis calculated a clonal expansion index for each public chain from normalized within-repertoire ranks of inferred template counts. A later analysis computed generation probabilities with a VDJ recombination model fitted to out-of-frame rearrangements, and checked the results against IGoR. A later analysis scored TCR-TCR, TCR-HLA and TCR-CMV co-occurrence with hypergeometric tests, applying a repertoire-size bias correction to TCR pairs. False discovery rates were estimated in a later analysis by permuting HLA or CMV assignments 20 times. In a later analysis, co-occurring TCRs were grouped using DBSCAN, and TCRdist sequence similarity was added for clustering within HLA-allele-positive subsets. Repertoires with fewer than 30,000 or more than 120,000 public chains were left out of co-occurrence clustering, as were five repertoires with anomalous nucleotide sharing. What TCRdb holds here is the immuneACCESS table cut down to in-frame rearrangements. Part of the clones is not present; checked against another copy, under half of the missing clones reflect an unresolved V gene, and the others are unexplained. Clone size and the V and J calls come from that table; the DNA yielded D and trimming. The sample table shows under 110,000 clones, and 75% are seen once. The ten largest account for about 9.4% of the sample.

The cohort was made up of approximately 700 healthy bone marrow donors. At the time of sampling, every cohort member was nominally healthy, though immune exposures that went unrecorded were likely present. The donor tested CMV seronegative and was one of the 352 seronegative cohort members. A peripheral blood sample was provided by each donor, and peripheral blood mononuclear cells were used for TCR beta sequencing. Genomic DNA extraction from the blood cell samples was performed with the Qiagen DNeasy Blood Extraction Kit. This receptor was taken from a man between 45 and 60 years old in good health and CMV-seronegative. The sequencing input was PBMCs.

CDR3 loop: CASSISRTVAYEQYF. In nucleotides, the sequence is TGTGCCAGTAGTATTAGCCGGACAGTAGCCTACGAGCAGTACTTC. The receptor chain draws on TRBV19 and TRBJ2-5; perhaps TRBD1 is the D gene, with 6 bases matching. Matching the DNA end better, TRBJ2-7 makes the J call doubtful. The CDR1 and CDR2 encoded by the germline V gene (reference sequence) are LNHDA and SQIVND. From the cysteine through the phenylalanine, the CDR3 covers 15 amino acids. The read is trimmed to its CDR3 DNA, 45 bases read in frame from base 1.